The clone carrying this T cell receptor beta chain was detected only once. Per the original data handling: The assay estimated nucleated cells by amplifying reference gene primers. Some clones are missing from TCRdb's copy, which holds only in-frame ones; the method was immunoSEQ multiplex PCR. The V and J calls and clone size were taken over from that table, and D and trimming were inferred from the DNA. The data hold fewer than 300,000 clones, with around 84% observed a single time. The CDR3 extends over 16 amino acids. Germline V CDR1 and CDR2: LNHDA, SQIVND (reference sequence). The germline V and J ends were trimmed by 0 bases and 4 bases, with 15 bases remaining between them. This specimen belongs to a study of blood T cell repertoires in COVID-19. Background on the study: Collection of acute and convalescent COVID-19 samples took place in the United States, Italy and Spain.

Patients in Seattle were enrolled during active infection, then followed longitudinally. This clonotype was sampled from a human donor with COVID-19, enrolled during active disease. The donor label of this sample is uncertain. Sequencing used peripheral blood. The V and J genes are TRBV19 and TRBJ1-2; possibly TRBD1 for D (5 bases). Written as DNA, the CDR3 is TGTGCCAGTAGTATAGATCAAGGGGCCCTAGGCTATGGCTACACCTTC. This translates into CASSIDQGALGYGYTF.